This is a list of T cell receptor beta chains from one sample in a study of post-analysis software for immune sequencing data. From the PCR reads, TCRdb called clonotypes with MiXCR, one entry per CDR3 protein. This table holds roughly 870,000 distinct CDR3 sequences, approximately 50% found once. The sample comprised blood. All receptors derive from a girl under 18 with multiple sclerosis. Each CDR3 is given with its conserved first and last residue. Fields, in order: V gene, CDR3 length, clone size, J gene, D gene, CDR3 protein, CDR3 DNA. The D gene is left open where the match is weak. Part of the rows lack a size; the others show once, few, many or a class for expanded clones.

>TRBV5-6|15|few|TRBJ2-5|TRBD2
CASSLVASGIVTQYF
TGTGCCAGCAGCTTGGTCGCTAGCGGGATAGTGACCCAGTACTTC
>TRBV7-3|19|few|TRBJ2-6|TRBD2
CASSSLGLAGLSGANVLTF
TGTGCCAGCAGCTCTCTGGGGCTAGCGGGCCTCTCTGGGGCCAACGTCCTGACTTTC
>TRBV20-1|17|-|TRBJ2-7|TRBD2
CSARDRLAGGHIYEQYF
TGCAGTGCTAGAGATCGGTTAGCGGGGGGGCACATATACGAGCAGTACTTC
>TRBV5-1|12|-|TRBJ1-1|-
CASSFRGVSAFF
TGCGCCAGCAGCTTCCGAGGGGTTTCGGCTTTCTTT
>TRBV7-6|14|-|TRBJ2-5|TRBD1
CASSRQGGVQTQYF
TGTGCCAGCAGCCGACAGGGTGGGGTGCAGACCCAGTACTTC
>TRBV15|15|few|TRBJ1-5|-
CATSISRGSNQPQHF
TGTGCCACCAGCATAAGCAGGGGTAGCAATCAGCCCCAGCATTTT
>TRBV3-1|16|few|TRBJ1-2|TRBD1
CASSQNGGQGFRGYTF
TGTGCCAGCAGCCAAAACGGGGGACAGGGATTTAGAGGCTACACCTTC
>TRBV29-1|12|-|TRBJ2-5|-
CSGLRGGETQYF
TGCAGCGGCCTCCGGGGCGGTGAGACCCAGTACTTC
>TRBV2|17|-|TRBJ2-1|-
CASSEALGGDTYNEQFF
TGTGCCAGCAGTGAAGCGCTGGGGGGGGACACCTACAATGAGCAGTTCTTC
>TRBV6-1|17|-|TRBJ2-3|TRBD1
CASSLNPGTGNTDTQYF
TGTGCCAGCAGCCTAAATCCCGGGACAGGGAACACAGATACGCAGTATTTT
>TRBV29-1|19|-|TRBJ1-2|-
CSVEEGDDQGHDFNYGYTF
TGCAGCGTTGAAGAGGGCGATGATCAGGGGCACGACTTTAACTATGGCTACACCTTC
>TRBV5-1|17|many|TRBJ2-6|-
CASSSDGRNSGANVLTF
TGCGCCAGCAGCTCAGATGGACGGAACTCTGGGGCCAACGTCCTGACTTTC
>TRBV20-1|14|few|TRBJ2-1|TRBD2
CSAGRLAGHNEQFF
TGCAGTGCAGGACGGCTAGCGGGGCACAATGAGCAGTTCTTC
>TRBV5-1|16|-|TRBJ2-7|-
CASSSLGPAGLDEQYF
TGCGCCAGCAGCTCTCTCGGACCAGCGGGTCTGGACGAGCAGTACTTC
>TRBV15|15|-|TRBJ2-7|-
CATSRAGEMAYEQYF
TGTGCCACCAGCAGAGCGGGGGAGATGGCCTACGAGCAGTACTTC
>TRBV2|12|-|TRBJ2-1|-
CASKGHENEQFF
TGTGCCAGCAAGGGGCACGAGAATGAGCAGTTCTTC
>TRBV20-1|14|-|TRBJ1-1|-
CSARDLAGNTEAFF
TGCAGTGCTAGAGATCTGGCGGGGAACACTGAAGCTTTCTTT
>TRBV29-1|13|few|TRBJ2-4|-
CSVEEAPVSIQYF
TGCAGCGTTGAAGAGGCGCCCGTGTCAATTCAGTACTTC
>TRBV18|12|-|TRBJ2-5|TRBD1
CASSLTGFPQYF
TGTGCCAGCTCACTGACAGGGTTCCCCCAGTACTTC
>TRBV29-1|12|-|TRBJ2-3|-
CTVRPSTDTQYF
TGCACCGTGAGGCCTAGCACAGATACGCAGTATTTT
>TRBV12-5|14|-|TRBJ2-5|-
CASGPGTDYGTQYF
TGTGCTAGTGGTCCCGGGACCGACTATGGGACCCAGTACTTC
>TRBV7-2|14|-|TRBJ2-1|TRBD2
CASSLTSGRYEQFF
TGTGCCAGCAGCTTAACTAGCGGGAGGTATGAGCAGTTCTTC
>TRBV14|13|-|TRBJ1-1|-
CASSQVRATEAFF
TGTGCCAGCAGCCAAGTAAGGGCCACTGAAGCTTTCTTT
>TRBV5-5|14|-|TRBJ1-2|-
CASSLVFQDYGYTF
TGTGCCAGCAGCTTGGTATTCCAAGACTATGGCTACACCTTC
>TRBV29-1|12|few|TRBJ1-2|-
CSVLRTLTGYTF
TGCAGCGTTCTCCGGACCCTAACGGGCTACACCTTC
>TRBV15|17|-|TRBJ2-3|-
CATSRGRAGDFTDTQYF
TGTGCCACCAGCAGGGGCCGGGCAGGGGATTTCACAGATACGCAGTATTTT
>TRBV5-1|17|-|TRBJ2-7|-
CASSLGLGRINSYEQYF
TGCGCCAGCAGCTTAGGTTTGGGGCGGATAAACTCCTACGAGCAGTACTTC
>TRBV20-1|16|few|TRBJ2-3|TRBD2
CSARDRGTSGTDTQYF
TGCAGTGCTAGAGATCGGGGGACTAGCGGCACAGATACGCAGTATTTT
>TRBV29-1|13|-|TRBJ2-5|TRBD2
CSVGGLADNEQYF
TGCAGCGTTGGAGGTCTAGCGGACAATGAGCAGTACTTC
>TRBV29-1|14|-|TRBJ2-7|TRBD2
CSVPGLAGGYEQYF
TGCAGCGTGCCCGGGCTAGCGGGAGGCTACGAGCAGTACTTC
>TRBV30|12|few|TRBJ2-5|TRBD2
CARTTSGGTQYF
TGTGCCAGAACAACTAGCGGGGGGACCCAGTACTTC
>TRBV6-6|13|-|TRBJ2-7|-
CASILSLGDEQYF
TGTGCCAGCATACTATCCTTGGGGGACGAGCAGTACTTC
>TRBV7-2|15|few|TRBJ2-5|TRBD2
CASSYSGGPQETQYF
TGTGCCAGCAGCTATAGCGGGGGGCCCCAAGAGACCCAGTACTTC
>TRBV6-4|15|-|TRBJ2-1|-
CASSRDDSSYNEQFF
TGTGCCAGCAGTCGGGACGATAGCTCCTACAATGAGCAGTTCTTC
>TRBV12-3/TRBV12-4|17|-|TRBJ2-3|TRBD2
CASSSIGGRAPTDAQYF
TGTGCCAGCAGTTCCATTGGGGGGAGGGCCCCCACAGATGCGCAGTATTTT
>TRBV3-1|16|-|TRBJ1-3|-
CASSQDPPGWVATIYF
TGTGCCAGCAGCCAAGATCCTCCAGGGTGGGTTGCCACCATATATTTT
>TRBV5-6|17|-|TRBJ2-3|-
CASSLWVAGGLGDTQYF
TGTGCCAGCAGCTTGTGGGTGGCAGGAGGGCTCGGAGATACGCAGTATTTT
>TRBV7-9|12|once|TRBJ2-5|-
CASSLHTETQYF
TGTGCCAGCAGCCTCCATACAGAGACCCAGTACTTC
>TRBV20-1|15|-|TRBJ2-7|TRBD2
CSATGRPSGGYEQYF
TGCAGTGCTACAGGGCGGCCTAGCGGGGGATACGAGCAGTACTTC
>TRBV29-1|14|-|TRBJ2-1|TRBD2
CSVGRLAGGPEQFF
TGCAGCGTTGGTCGACTAGCGGGAGGGCCTGAGCAGTTCTTC
>TRBV5-1|13|many|TRBJ2-5|-
CASSLGLQETQYF
TGTGCCAGCAGCTTGGGACTTCAAGAGACCCAGTACTTC
>TRBV7-2|15|few|TRBJ2-4|-
CASSGTSAGWSIQYF
TGTGCCAGCAGCGGGACGTCGGCAGGATGGAGCATTCAGTACTTC
>TRBV10-3|15|-|TRBJ2-2|-
CAISDRLSSTGELFF
TGTGCCATCAGTGATCGTCTTTCGAGTACCGGGGAGCTGTTTTTT